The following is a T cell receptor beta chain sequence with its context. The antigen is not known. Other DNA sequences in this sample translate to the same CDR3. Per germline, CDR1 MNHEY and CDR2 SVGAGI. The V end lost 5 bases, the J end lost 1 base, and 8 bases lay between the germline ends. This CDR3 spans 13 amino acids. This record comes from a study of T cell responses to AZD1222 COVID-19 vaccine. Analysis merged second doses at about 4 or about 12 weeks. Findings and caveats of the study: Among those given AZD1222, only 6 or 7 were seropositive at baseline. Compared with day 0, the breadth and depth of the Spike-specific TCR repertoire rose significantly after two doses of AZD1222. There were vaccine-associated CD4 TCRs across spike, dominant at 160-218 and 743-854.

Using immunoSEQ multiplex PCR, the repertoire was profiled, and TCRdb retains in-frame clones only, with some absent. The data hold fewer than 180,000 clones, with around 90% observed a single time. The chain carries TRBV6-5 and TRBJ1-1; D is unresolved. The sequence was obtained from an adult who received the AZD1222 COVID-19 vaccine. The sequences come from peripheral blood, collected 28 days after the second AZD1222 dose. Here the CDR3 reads CASSRGRNTEAFF. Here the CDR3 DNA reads TGTGCCAGCAGTCGCGGACGGAACACTGAAGCTTTCTTT.